This T cell receptor (beta chain) emerged from a study of blood T cell repertoires in COVID-19. Study-wide context: Researchers got acute and convalescent COVID-19 samples from the United States, Italy and Spain.

Authors' methods: Nucleated cell number was recorded as an estimate derived from reference gene primer amplification. The repertoire was sequenced with immunoSEQ multiplex PCR; TCRdb's copy has only in-frame clones and lacks some. V and J calls plus clone size are reproduced from that table; the DNA served to infer D and trimming. The table includes about 320,000 clones, roughly 85% detected once. V was cut by 0 bases and J by 0 bases, with 12 bases left in between. The CDR3 loop spans 16 amino acids. The V gene's germline CDR1 is SGHRS and CDR2 YFSETQ. This sequence originates from a human donor in a cohort sampled during active COVID-19. The chain is built from TRBV5-1 and TRBJ1-1, with D uncertain. The specimen sequenced was peripheral blood. CDR3 in amino acids: CASSLGGSSMNTEAFF. CDR3 DNA sequence: TGCGCCAGCAGCTTGGGCGGAAGTTCCATGAACACTGAAGCTTTCTTT. Filled out from reference TRBV5-1 and TRBJ1-1, the complete variable domain reads KAGVTQTPRYLIKTRGQQVTLSCSPISGHRSVSWYQQTPGQGLQFLFEYFSETQRNKGNFPGRFSGRQFSNSRSEMNVSTLELGDSALYLCASSLGGSSMNTEAFFGQGTRLTVV.